The clone carrying this T cell receptor beta chain was counted only a few times. V shed 0 bases, J shed 2 bases, and the junction held 7 bases outside the gene matches. Germline CDR1 SGHRS, CDR2 YFSETQ. The CDR3 runs to 16 residues. This sample was included in a study of blood T cells in healthy people across ages. It was with a sample-barcoded 5' primer and a J-beta primer mix that a second PCR of roughly 7 to 12 cycles was run. TCRdb re-called the 5' RACE reads with MiXCR, one entry per CDR3 protein. This sample yields 590,000 or so distinct CDR3 sequences, of which about 30% are seen a single time; approximately 14% belongs to the top ten.

V is TRBV5-1 and J is TRBJ2-7, with TRBD1 matching 8 bases. The sample taken for sequencing was blood. The TCR originated in a woman older than 75 in good health. The CDR3 spells CASSLGQGALAYEQYF. The CDR3 nucleotides are TGCGCCAGCAGCTTGGGGCAGGGGGCCCTTGCCTACGAGCAGTACTTC.